These T cell receptor beta chains were read from a single sample in a study of blood T cell repertoires in COVID-19. Produced via immunoSEQ multiplex PCR; TCRdb's table is partial and in-frame only. The sample consists of about 76,000 clones, under 95% of them appearing once. The sample consisted of peripheral blood. All receptors derive from a human donor in a cohort sampled during active COVID-19. Each CDR3 is given with its conserved first and last residue. The D gene is left open where the match is weak. The size entry is marked missing in some rows and otherwise reads once, few, many or a size class.

D gene: TRBD1
CDR3 length: 18
J gene: TRBJ1-5
clone size: .
V gene: TRBV6-2/TRBV6-3
CDR3 protein: CASSYQPTGTGKQKPQHF
CDR3 DNA: TGTGCCAGCAGTTACCAACCCACCGGGACAGGGAAGCAAAAGCCCCAGCATTTT

D gene: .
CDR3 length: 14
J gene: TRBJ2-3
clone size: .
V gene: TRBV29-1
CDR3 protein: CSEGGRDRTDTQYF
CDR3 DNA: TGCAGCGAAGGTGGGAGAGATCGGACAGATACGCAGTATTTT

D gene: TRBD2
CDR3 length: 13
J gene: TRBJ2-1
clone size: .
V gene: TRBV18
CDR3 protein: CASSPPGTIGEFF
CDR3 DNA: TGTGCCAGCTCACCACCCGGGACTATCGGGGAGTTCTTC

D gene: TRBD1
CDR3 length: 15
J gene: TRBJ2-5
clone size: once
V gene: TRBV27
CDR3 protein: CASSLRNRGEETQYF
CDR3 DNA: TGTGCCAGCAGTTTAAGAAACAGGGGAGAAGAGACCCAGTACTTC

D gene: .
CDR3 length: 14
J gene: TRBJ2-1
clone size: .
V gene: TRBV3-1/TRBV3-2
CDR3 protein: CASSPYQGNNEQFF
CDR3 DNA: TGTGCCAGCAGCCCATATCAGGGAAACAATGAGCAGTTCTTC

D gene: .
CDR3 length: 15
J gene: TRBJ1-4
clone size: .
V gene: TRBV9
CDR3 protein: CASSVGSAHGEKLFF
CDR3 DNA: TGTGCCAGCAGCGTAGGTTCTGCCCACGGTGAAAAACTGTTTTTT

D gene: .
CDR3 length: 14
J gene: TRBJ2-5
clone size: .
V gene: TRBV19
CDR3 protein: CASSSRQPGETQYF
CDR3 DNA: TGTGCCAGTAGTTCGAGACAACCGGGGGAGACCCAGTACTTC

D gene: .
CDR3 length: 13
J gene: TRBJ1-5
clone size: .
V gene: TRBV12-3/TRBV12-4
CDR3 protein: CASSLDRNQPQHF
CDR3 DNA: TGTGCCAGCAGCCTCGACAGGAATCAGCCCCAGCATTTT

D gene: TRBD1
CDR3 length: 14
J gene: TRBJ2-7
clone size: .
V gene: TRBV18
CDR3 protein: CASSPPPDRDEQYF
CDR3 DNA: TGTGCCAGCTCACCACCGCCCGACAGGGACGAGCAGTACTTC

D gene: TRBD1
CDR3 length: 15
J gene: TRBJ1-1
clone size: .
V gene: TRBV5-1
CDR3 protein: CASSPTGTGRNGAFF
CDR3 DNA: TGCGCCAGCAGTCCTACCGGGACAGGGCGGAATGGAGCTTTCTTT

D gene: .
CDR3 length: 14
J gene: TRBJ1-3
clone size: few
V gene: TRBV6-5
CDR3 protein: CASGGALSGNTIYF
CDR3 DNA: TGTGCCAGCGGAGGGGCGTTGTCAGGGAACACCATATATTTT

D gene: TRBD1
CDR3 length: 15
J gene: TRBJ2-1
clone size: .
V gene: TRBV6-6
CDR3 protein: CASSYMGQGNNEQFF
CDR3 DNA: TGTGCCAGCAGTTACATGGGACAGGGGAACAATGAGCAGTTCTTC

D gene: .
CDR3 length: 14
J gene: TRBJ2-6
clone size: .
V gene: TRBV5-1
CDR3 protein: CASNELAGANVLTF
CDR3 DNA: TGCGCCAGCAACGAACTAGCCGGGGCCAACGTCCTGACTTTC

D gene: .
CDR3 length: 11
J gene: TRBJ2-7
clone size: once
V gene: TRBV20-1
CDR3 protein: CSRSGDHEQYF
CDR3 DNA: TGCAGCCGATCAGGGGACCACGAGCAGTACTTC

D gene: TRBD2
CDR3 length: 14
J gene: TRBJ2-5
clone size: .
V gene: TRBV2
CDR3 protein: CASSGLAGSVGQYF
CDR3 DNA: TGTGCCAGCAGTGGACTAGCGGGGTCCGTGGGCCAGTACTTC

D gene: TRBD1
CDR3 length: 15
J gene: TRBJ2-1
clone size: .
V gene: TRBV7-9
CDR3 protein: CASSLGQPSPNEQFF
CDR3 DNA: TGTGCCAGCAGCCTGGGACAGCCATCCCCCAATGAGCAGTTCTTC

D gene: TRBD2
CDR3 length: 16
J gene: TRBJ2-7
clone size: .
V gene: TRBV5-4
CDR3 protein: CASSLGGTSVPYEQYF
CDR3 DNA: TGTGCCAGCAGCTTGGGAGGGACTAGCGTCCCCTACGAGCAGTACTTC

D gene: TRBD2
CDR3 length: 16
J gene: TRBJ2-2
clone size: once
V gene: TRBV3-1/TRBV3-2
CDR3 protein: CASSHTAGVITGELFF
CDR3 DNA: TGTGCCAGCAGCCATACGGCGGGGGTTATAACCGGGGAGCTGTTTTTT

D gene: .
CDR3 length: 17
J gene: TRBJ2-3
clone size: .
V gene: TRBV11-3
CDR3 protein: CASSSGVGSPSTDTQYF
CDR3 DNA: TGTGCCAGCAGCTCGGGAGTGGGATCCCCTAGCACAGATACGCAGTATTTT

D gene: .
CDR3 length: 14
J gene: TRBJ1-3
clone size: .
V gene: TRBV7-9
CDR3 protein: CASSSTVSGNTIYF
CDR3 DNA: TGTGCCAGCAGCTCGACAGTCTCTGGAAACACCATATATTTT

D gene: TRBD2
CDR3 length: 14
J gene: TRBJ2-7
clone size: .
V gene: TRBV6-5
CDR3 protein: CATRTGGPLDEQYF
CDR3 DNA: TGTGCCACAAGGACGGGGGGGCCCTTGGACGAGCAGTACTTC

D gene: TRBD2
CDR3 length: 16
J gene: TRBJ2-2
clone size: .
V gene: TRBV5-4
CDR3 protein: CASSPGLAGHTGELFF
CDR3 DNA: TGTGCCAGCAGCCCAGGACTAGCGGGGCATACCGGGGAGCTGTTTTTT

D gene: TRBD2
CDR3 length: 15
J gene: TRBJ2-1
clone size: .
V gene: TRBV7-3
CDR3 protein: CASSPRAGGINEQFF
CDR3 DNA: TGTGCCAGCAGCCCACGAGCGGGGGGGATCAATGAGCAGTTCTTC

D gene: .
CDR3 length: 16
J gene: TRBJ1-5
clone size: .
V gene: TRBV27
CDR3 protein: CASSPRGGVSNQPQHF
CDR3 DNA: TGTGCCAGCAGTCCCCGAGGGGGGGTGAGCAATCAGCCCCAGCATTTT

D gene: .
CDR3 length: 12
J gene: TRBJ1-2
clone size: .
V gene: TRBV20-1
CDR3 protein: CSASTGGDGYTF
CDR3 DNA: TGCAGTGCTAGTACTGGGGGCGATGGCTACACCTTC

D gene: .
CDR3 length: 13
J gene: TRBJ1-2
clone size: .
V gene: TRBV6-2/TRBV6-3
CDR3 protein: CASSSTGYGGYTF
CDR3 DNA: TGTGCCAGCAGCTCCACAGGGTATGGGGGCTACACCTTC

D gene: TRBD1
CDR3 length: 15
J gene: TRBJ1-3
clone size: .
V gene: TRBV9
CDR3 protein: CASSGSGGEGNTIYF
CDR3 DNA: TGTGCCAGCAGCGGATCAGGGGGCGAAGGAAACACCATATATTTT

D gene: TRBD1
CDR3 length: 16
J gene: TRBJ1-2
clone size: .
V gene: TRBV19
CDR3 protein: CASSIGQGASAYGYTF
CDR3 DNA: TGTGCCAGTAGTATAGGACAGGGGGCGAGTGCGTATGGCTACACCTTC

D gene: .
CDR3 length: 13
J gene: TRBJ1-1
clone size: .
V gene: TRBV29-1
CDR3 protein: CSVGGPGFTEAFF
CDR3 DNA: TGCAGCGTTGGAGGTCCTGGGTTCACTGAAGCTTTCTTT

D gene: TRBD1
CDR3 length: 15
J gene: TRBJ1-5
clone size: .
V gene: TRBV6-5
CDR3 protein: CASSLTQGARQPQHF
CDR3 DNA: TGTGCCAGCAGTTTAACACAGGGGGCACGGCAGCCCCAGCATTTT

D gene: TRBD2
CDR3 length: 16
J gene: TRBJ2-2
clone size: .
V gene: TRBV7-9
CDR3 protein: CASSLLAGAYTGELFF
CDR3 DNA: TGTGCCAGCAGCTTACTAGCGGGGGCCTACACCGGGGAGCTGTTTTTT

D gene: .
CDR3 length: 16
J gene: TRBJ2-7
clone size: once
V gene: TRBV5-4
CDR3 protein: CASSLDPLLAGYEQYF
CDR3 DNA: TGTGCCAGCAGCTTGGATCCTTTGCTAGCTGGGTACGAGCAGTACTTC

D gene: TRBD1
CDR3 length: 14
J gene: TRBJ2-7
clone size: few
V gene: TRBV19
CDR3 protein: CASSLGQGYVGQYF
CDR3 DNA: TGTGCCAGTAGTTTGGGACAGGGGTACGTGGGGCAGTACTTC

D gene: TRBD1
CDR3 length: 14
J gene: TRBJ2-3
clone size: .
V gene: TRBV29-1
CDR3 protein: CSVGPQGATDTQYF
CDR3 DNA: TGCAGCGTTGGACCACAGGGGGCGACAGATACGCAGTATTTT

D gene: TRBD1
CDR3 length: 15
J gene: TRBJ2-3
clone size: .
V gene: TRBV5-1
CDR3 protein: CASSLGQGAADTQYF
CDR3 DNA: TGCGCCAGCAGCTTGGGGCAGGGGGCCGCAGATACGCAGTATTTT